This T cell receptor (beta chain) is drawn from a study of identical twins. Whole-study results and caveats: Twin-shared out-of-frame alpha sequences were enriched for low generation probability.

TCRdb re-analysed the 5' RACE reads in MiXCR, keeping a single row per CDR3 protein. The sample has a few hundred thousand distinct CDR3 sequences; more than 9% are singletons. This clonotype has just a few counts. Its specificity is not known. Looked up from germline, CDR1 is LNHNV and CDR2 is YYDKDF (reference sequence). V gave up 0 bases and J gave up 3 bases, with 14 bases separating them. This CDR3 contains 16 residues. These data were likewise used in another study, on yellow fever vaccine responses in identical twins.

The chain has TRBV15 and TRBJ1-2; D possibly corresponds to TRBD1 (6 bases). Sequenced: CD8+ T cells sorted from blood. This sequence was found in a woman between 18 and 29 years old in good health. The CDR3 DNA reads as TGTGCCACCAGCAGAGATCGAGGGGGGGCCGACTATGGCTACACCTTC. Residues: CATSRDRGGADYGYTF.